The 21 T cell receptor beta chains below all came from one sample that was sequenced in a study of cytomegalovirus exposure and HLA in healthy donors. 13 Jbeta primers and 60 Vbeta primers were used for the PCR. Sequenced by immunoSEQ multiplex PCR; TCRdb stores in-frame clones only, minus some. The repertoire includes more than 150,000 clones, 80% of them detected once, and 1.4% sits in the top ten. The sequenced sample consisted of PBMCs. Receptors were obtained from a girl between 10 and 17 years old in good health and CMV-seropositive.

This chain's CDR3 is CASMLQRELGGELFF. CDR3 nucleotide sequence: TGTGCCAGCATGTTACAGCGGGAGCTTGGCGGGGAGCTGTTTTTT. V is TRBV27 and J is TRBJ2-2; 8 bases fit TRBD2. V lost 7 bases and J lost 7; bases outside the gene matches: 11. Germline V gene lookup returns CDR1 MNHEY and CDR2 SMNVEV (reference sequence). The CDR3 spans 15 residues.

The chain carries TRBV15 and TRBJ2-5; 8 bases match TRBD1. The J call may not be correct, given that the DNA end is closer to TRBJ2-7. The CDR3 sequence is 16 residues long. Germline CDR1 reads LNHNV; CDR2 reads YYDKDF (reference sequence). The CDR3 region has the DNA TGTGCCACCAGCAGAGGTGGGACAGGCAAAACCTACGAGCAGTACTTC. As protein: CATSRGGTGKTYEQYF.

The chain links TRBV6-6 to TRBJ2-7; a weak D match, TRBD2 (5 bases). The CDR3 sequence is 14 residues long. Germline CDR1 MNHNY, CDR2 SVGAGI (reference sequence). Trimming left V 4 bases short and J 1 base short, with 11 bases between. The CDR3 loop reads CASSSGLPSYEQYF. The CDR3 DNA reads as TGTGCCAGCAGTTCCGGACTTCCATCCTACGAGCAGTACTTC.

A single count supports this clone. The chain couples TRBV9 to TRBJ1-1; the match to TRBD1 covers 7 bases. V gave up 1 base and J gave up 4 bases; unmatched junction bases: 7. The CDR3 consists of 15 residues. The germline CDR1 and CDR2 sequences are SGDLS and YYNGEE. The CDR3 DNA reads as TGTGCCAGCAGCGTACTGACAGGGTTTGGCACTGAAGCTTTCTTT. This translates into CASSVLTGFGTEAFF.

The rearrangement links TRBV19 to TRBJ2-3; TRBD2 aligns across 10 bases. With 3 bases clipped from V and 4 bases from J, the junction kept 10 bases outside the gene matches. The germline CDR1 and CDR2 sequences are LNHDA and SQIVND (reference sequence). There are 17 residues in the CDR3. CDR3 coding DNA: TGTGCCAGTAGTATTCGGCTAGCGGGAGAAGCGGCAGATACGCAGTATTTT. As protein: CASSIRLAGEAADTQYF.

V usage is TRBV4-1 and J usage is TRBJ2-5, with 8 bases that match TRBD2. The length of the CDR3 is 13 residues. V lost 4 bases, J lost 7 bases, and 5 bases stayed unmatched. From germline, CDR1 is MGHRA and CDR2 YSYEKL. CDR3 bases: TGCGCCAGCAGCCCTCTGGGACTAGTGACCCAGTACTTC. Its translation is CASSPLGLVTQYF.

The V and J genes are TRBV27 and TRBJ2-3, with 9 bases that match TRBD1. This CDR3 contains 16 residues. From germline, CDR1 is MNHEY and CDR2 SMNVEV (reference sequence). V was clipped by 4 bases and J by 7 bases; unmatched bases: 12. This CDR3 is CASSSPSRDRVNTQYF. The CDR3 coding sequence is TGTGCCAGCAGTTCCCCCAGCCGGGACAGGGTAAATACGCAGTATTTT.

The chain links TRBV6-5 to TRBJ1-1; a weak D match, TRBD1 (5 bases). Deletions cut 5 bases from V and 4 bases from J, with 11 bases between. The CDR3 consists of 13 residues. CDR1 is MNHEY and CDR2 is SVGAGI in the germline V gene. The DNA for the CDR3 is TGTGCCAGCAGTCCTCGACAGAGCACTGAAGCTTTCTTT. Translating it yields CASSPRQSTEAFF.

The V call is TRBV4-2, the J call TRBJ2-7; 13 bases map to TRBD2. CDR1 is LGHNA, CDR2 YNFKEQ, per germline. CDR3 length: 16 residues. V dropped 2 bases and J dropped 6; count of bases not matched to a gene: 7. The CDR3 DNA sequence: TGTGCCAGCAGCCAATCACCAGGACTAGCGGGAGCCGAGCAGTACTTC. Encoded protein: CASSQSPGLAGAEQYF.

The gene calls are TRBV6-1 and TRBJ2-7; 7 bases align to TRBD2. This CDR3 is 14 amino acids long. Trimming took 4 bases from V and 3 from J; bases not matched to a gene: 6. CDR1 MNHNS and CDR2 SASEGT come from the germline V gene. The CDR3 spells CASSVTSVYYEQYF. CDR3 DNA sequence: TGTGCCAGCAGTGTTACTAGCGTCTACTACGAGCAGTACTTC.

V gene TRBV7-9 combines with J gene TRBJ2-1, with D maybe TRBD2 (5 bases). The V end lost 0 bases, the J end lost 7 bases, and 22 bases lay between the germline ends. CDR1 SEHNR and CDR2 FQNEAQ come from the germline V gene (reference sequence). The CDR3 totals 18 residues. The CDR3 region has the DNA TGTGCCAGCAGCTTAGCGCGGTTGGAGGCACCGACCTGGAATGAGCAGTTCTTC. It is translated as CASSLARLEAPTWNEQFF.

The V gene is TRBV19, the J gene TRBJ2-3; no clear D. V was pared by 3 bases and J by 6 bases, with 4 bases between. From germline, CDR1 is LNHDA and CDR2 SQIVND (reference sequence). CDR3 length: 11 amino acids. This CDR3 reads CASSIQDTQYF. The CDR3 nucleotides are TGTGCCAGTAGTATTCAGGATACGCAGTATTTT.

J is TRBJ2-1 and V is TRBV29-1, with 11 bases lining up with TRBD2. The ends lost 1 base at V and 2 bases at J; junction bases unmatched: 7. Germline CDR1 is SQVTM and CDR2 is ANQGSEA. The CDR3 runs 17 residues. CDR3 in amino acids: CSVEGLPTSGTYNEQFF. DNA for the CDR3: TGCAGCGTTGAAGGGCTCCCGACTAGCGGGACCTACAATGAGCAGTTCTTC.

DNA for the CDR3: TGTGCCAGCACCAAAGTCCTCTCTACCTACGAGCAGTACTTC. It yields the protein CASTKVLSTYEQYF. The J gene is TRBJ2-7, the V gene TRBV7-9, with D uncertain. V lost 7 bases and J 2 bases, leaving 15 bases between the germline ends. The CDR3 runs to 14 residues. The germline CDR1 and CDR2 sequences are SEHNR and FQNEAQ (reference sequence).

The V call is TRBV4-1, the J call TRBJ2-1; a weak D match, TRBD1 (6 bases). The germline CDR1 and CDR2 sequences are MGHRA and YSYEKL. V shed 0 bases and J shed 10 bases, with 16 bases lying between them. The CDR3 spans 15 residues. This CDR3 reads CASSQDIRRGTEQFF. Here the CDR3 DNA reads TGCGCCAGCAGCCAAGATATCCGTAGGGGGACAGAGCAGTTCTTC.

V and J are TRBV9 and TRBJ2-3; TRBD2 matches at 11 bases. With V trimmed by 3 bases and J by 4 bases, 7 bases remained unmatched. CDR1 SGDLS and CDR2 YYNGEE come from the germline V gene. The CDR3 runs 16 residues. The CDR3 DNA follows: TGTGCCAGCAGCGCGACTAGCGGGATAACGGCAGATACGCAGTATTTT. This sequence encodes CASSATSGITADTQYF.

The rearrangement uses TRBV25-1 and TRBJ1-2; 7 bases align to TRBD1. With V trimmed by 3 bases and J by 4 bases, 2 bases remained unmatched. This CDR3 contains 13 residues. Germline V gene sequence: CDR1 MGHDK, CDR2 SYGVNS. The CDR3 region has the DNA TGTGCCAGCAGTGATCGGGACAGCTATGGCTACACCTTC. This translates into CASSDRDSYGYTF.

A single count supports this clone. The chain links TRBV10-3 to TRBJ2-7, with 8 bases matching TRBD1. This CDR3 has 13 residues. The germline V gene encodes CDR1 ENHRY and CDR2 SYGVKD. The junction had 12 bases not matched to a gene; V was cut back by 10 bases and J by 7 bases. As DNA, the CDR3 is TGTGCCACCGAGACCGACAGGGGAGGTGAGCAGTACTTC. It yields the protein CATETDRGGEQYF.

This rearrangement joins TRBV9 to TRBJ2-1; D call uncertain. The V gene's germline CDR1 is SGDLS and CDR2 YYNGEE. CDR3 length: 15 residues. Trimming removed 4 bases from V and 5 bases from J, with 16 bases in between. In nucleotides, the CDR3 is TGTGCCAGCAGCTTCCGTGGCGGCCTACACAATGAGCAGTTCTTC. Translation gives CASSFRGGLHNEQFF.

V gene TRBV19 combines with J gene TRBJ2-1; maybe TRBD2 (5 bases). The CDR3 runs 13 residues. The V and J ends lost 1 base and 9 bases respectively, with 10 bases between them. The germline V gene encodes CDR1 LNHDA and CDR2 SQIVND (reference sequence). CDR3 loop: CASSIGEGLEQFF. For the CDR3, the DNA is TGTGCCAGTAGTATAGGGGAAGGACTTGAGCAGTTCTTC.

The chain carries TRBV10-2 and TRBJ2-7; 14 bases are a match to TRBD2. The V gene end was trimmed by 0 bases and the J gene end by 6 bases; junction bases not matched to a gene: 1. Germline values: CDR1 WSHSY, CDR2 SAAADI. The CDR3 has 15 residues. The CDR3 reads CASSESTSGRAEQYF. CDR3 DNA sequence: TGCGCCAGCAGTGAGTCGACTAGCGGGAGGGCCGAGCAGTACTTC.